These 28 T cell receptor beta chains originate from one sample sequenced in a study of blood T cell repertoires in COVID-19. Measured with immunoSEQ multiplex PCR; TCRdb has only the in-frame clones, and not every one. The top ten clones hold roughly 5.1% of a sample with under 100,000 clones, more than 85% of them seen once. The source material was peripheral blood. All receptors derive from a man aged 40-49 years with acute or convalescent COVID-19.

The chain has TRBV11-2 and TRBJ1-4, with a tentative D call TRBD1 (6 bases). CDR1 SGHAT and CDR2 FQNNGV come from the germline V gene. The CDR3 runs 11 residues. V lost 4 bases to trimming and J lost 13 bases, with 10 bases between them. CDR3 amino acids: CASSSDRRLFF. CDR3 in DNA: TGTGCCAGCAGCTCTGACAGGCGACTGTTTTTT.

The V and J genes are TRBV13 and TRBJ2-3; D gene uncertain. The CDR3 runs 15 residues. In germline, CDR1 is PRHDT, CDR2 FYEKMQ (reference sequence). With 2 bases removed from V and 0 bases from J, the gap between germline ends came to 9 bases. Written as DNA, the CDR3 is TGTGCCAGCAGCTTAAACTTCGCTAGCACAGATACGCAGTATTTT. Translated, it gives CASSLNFASTDTQYF.

Only a few counts were recorded for this clone. The chain is built from TRBV5-5 and TRBJ2-2; 12 nucleotides align to TRBD1. CDR3 length equals 16 residues. The germline CDR1 and CDR2 sequences are SGHKS and YYEKEE (reference sequence). Trimming removed 4 bases from V and 7 bases from J; junction bases left unmatched: 8. The CDR3 nucleotides read TGTGCCAGCAGCGACCCCGGGACAGGGGGCAGCGGGGAGCTGTTTTTT. This encodes CASSDPGTGGSGELFF.

The V call is TRBV4-2, the J call TRBJ1-2; 9 bases are shared with TRBD1. The CDR3 covers 15 residues. In germline, CDR1 is LGHNA, CDR2 YNFKEQ. J lost 8 bases, V lost 3 bases, and 10 bases had no gene match. The CDR3 spells CASSHRTGDPEGYTF. The CDR3 nucleotides are TGTGCCAGCAGCCACAGGACAGGGGACCCTGAGGGCTACACCTTC.

V and J are TRBV15 and TRBJ2-1, with 8 nucleotides matching TRBD1. This CDR3 is 18 amino acids long. V shed 3 bases, J shed 7 bases, and the junction held 17 bases outside the gene matches. Germline loops: CDR1 LNHNV, CDR2 YYDKDF (reference sequence). The DNA of the CDR3 is TGTGCCACCAGCAGGGGATATCCGGGACAGGTGGATTGGAATGAGCAGTTCTTC. Encoded protein: CATSRGYPGQVDWNEQFF.

The chain carries TRBV24-1 and TRBJ2-2; TRBD1 is a possible D gene (5 bases). From germline, CDR1 is KGHDR and CDR2 SFDVKD. The germline V and J ends were trimmed by 1 base and 6 bases, with 8 bases remaining between them. The CDR3 has 14 amino acids. This chain's CDR3 is CATSDFYRSGELFF. The CDR3 nucleotides are TGTGCCACCAGTGATTTTTACAGGTCCGGGGAGCTGTTTTTT.

This clone was recorded once. The V and J genes are TRBV3-1 (or the pseudogene TRBV3-2) and TRBJ1-6; D unclear. Germline values: CDR1 LGHDT, CDR2 YNNKEL (reference sequence). V was pared by 1 base and J by 10 bases, with 8 bases between. The CDR3 contains 13 residues. CDR3 coding DNA: TGTGCCAGCAGCCAAGTAGCCGGATCACCCCTCCACTTT. It translates to CASSQVAGSPLHF.

The chain has TRBV7-2 and TRBJ2-3; TRBD2 aligns across 9 bases. Per the germline V gene, CDR1 is SGHTA and CDR2 is FQGNSA. The trim removed 5 bases at V and 10 bases at J, leaving 7 bases unmatched. The CDR3 loop spans 13 amino acids. Here the CDR3 reads CASSPEGLAPQYF. In nucleotides, the CDR3 is TGTGCCAGCAGCCCCGAGGGACTAGCCCCGCAGTATTTT.

The J gene is TRBJ2-7, the V gene TRBV30; tentative D call: TRBD1 (6 bases). CDR1 and CDR2 (germline): GTSNPN, SVGIG (reference sequence). V was trimmed by 0 bases and J by 3 bases, leaving 6 bases between them. This CDR3 is 12 amino acids long. The CDR3 sequence: CAWSVQGYEQYF. CDR3 bases: TGTGCCTGGAGTGTACAGGGCTACGAGCAGTACTTC.

This clone was observed a few times. The chain links TRBV3-1 (or the pseudogene TRBV3-2) to TRBJ2-7; TRBD2 agrees at 8 bases. The CDR3 runs 15 residues. Germline V gene sequence: CDR1 LGHDT, CDR2 YNNKEL (reference sequence). Germline trimming cut 1 base from V and 5 bases from J; bases unmatched to any gene: 7. The CDR3 coding sequence is TGTGCCAGCAGCCAAGGGACGGGAGGGAAAAACGAGCAGTACTTC. Its protein is CASSQGTGGKNEQYF.

This chain uses TRBV9 with TRBJ2-3; TRBD2 agrees at 10 bases. Germline loops: CDR1 SGDLS, CDR2 YYNGEE. This CDR3 region has 15 residues. Trimming at V came to 0 bases and at J to 6 bases, leaving 4 bases not matched to a gene. CDR3 DNA: TGTGCCAGCAGCGTAGCTGGAGCGGGGGGGGATACGCAGTATTTT. Protein product: CASSVAGAGGDTQYF.

The chain joins TRBV4-3 to TRBJ2-6, with 12 bases that match TRBD1. The CDR3 is 18 amino acids. Germline loops: CDR1 LGHNA, CDR2 YSLEER. J was trimmed by 1 base and V by 3 bases; bases with no gene match: 4. This chain's CDR3 is CASSQRGQGASGANVLTF. CDR3 in DNA: TGCGCCAGCAGCCAGAGGGGACAGGGGGCGTCTGGGGCCAACGTCCTGACTTTC.

The chain is built from TRBV3-1 (or the pseudogene TRBV3-2) and TRBJ2-2, with TRBD1 identical over 9 bases. The germline CDR1 and CDR2 sequences are LGHDT and YNNKEL (reference sequence). This CDR3 has 15 residues. V was clipped by 6 bases and J by 6 bases; unmatched bases: 8. The CDR3 is CASSRGTGFSGELFF. Here the CDR3 DNA reads TGTGCCAGCAGTCGAGGGACAGGGTTTTCCGGGGAGCTGTTTTTT.

In this sample, this clone turned up once. The chain is built from TRBV28 and TRBJ2-3; tentatively, D is TRBD1 (6 bases). CDR1 is MDHEN and CDR2 is SYDVKM in the germline V gene. This CDR3 has 14 residues. V was shortened by 7 bases and J by 0 bases, with 11 bases between the two germline ends. The CDR3 sequence is CASKGGTSTDTQYF. CDR3 nucleotide sequence: TGTGCCAGCAAAGGGGGAACTAGCACAGATACGCAGTATTTT.

The rearrangement uses TRBV10-2 and TRBJ1-5; maybe TRBD1 (6 bases). Germline values: CDR1 WSHSY, CDR2 SAAADI. This CDR3 has 13 residues. V lost 6 bases and J lost 3, with 9 bases in between. The CDR3 coding sequence is TGCGCCAGCAGCCAGGGGAACAATCAGCCCCAGCATTTT. Encoded protein: CASSQGNNQPQHF.

The chain is built from TRBV29-1 and TRBJ1-1; weak D call: TRBD1 (5 bases). The CDR3 is made up of 13 amino acids. The germline CDR1 and CDR2 sequences are SQVTM and ANQGSEA. V dropped 7 bases and J dropped 10 bases, with 22 bases sitting between them. This chain's CDR3 is CSGGEDPNPGAFF. Here the CDR3 DNA reads TGCAGCGGGGGGGAGGACCCCAACCCCGGAGCTTTCTTT.

The rearrangement joins TRBV14 to TRBJ1-2; 9 positions match TRBD1. Germline V gene sequence: CDR1 SGHDN, CDR2 FVKESK. CDR3 length: 17 residues. The J segment lost 4 bases and the V segment lost 6 bases, leaving 15 bases of the junction unmatched. CDR3 DNA sequence: TGTGCCAGCAGTTATAATGCGGGACAGGGTGCGGTCTATGGCTACACCTTC. Encoded protein: CASSYNAGQGAVYGYTF.

V and J are TRBV5-1 and TRBJ1-1; D might be TRBD1 (5 bases). The germline gives CDR1 SGHRS, CDR2 YFSETQ. V was cut by 2 bases and J by 6 bases, with 17 bases left in between. There are 15 residues in the CDR3. CDR3 residues: CASSFESVQGAEAFF. Here the CDR3 DNA reads TGCGCCAGCAGCTTTGAATCGGTGCAGGGCGCTGAAGCTTTCTTT.

V and J are TRBV30 and TRBJ2-7; a weak D match, TRBD1 (5 bases). This CDR3 is built from 13 residues. The germline CDR1 and CDR2 sequences are GTSNPN and SVGIG (reference sequence). V shed 5 bases and J shed 2 bases, with 13 bases lying between them. The CDR3 coding sequence is TGTGCCTGGTTACGCCCAGGGACCTACGAGCAGTACTTC. This codes for CAWLRPGTYEQYF. Variable domain in full (rest from reference TRBV30 and TRBJ2-7): SQTIHQWPATLVQPVGSPLSLECTVEGTSNPNLYWYRQAAGRGLQLLFYSVGIGQISSEVPQNLSASRPQDRQFILSSKKLLLSDSGFYLCAWLRPGTYEQYFGPGTRLTVT.

The rearrangement links TRBV30 to TRBJ2-2, with TRBD2 as a possible D gene (6 bases). CDR1 and CDR2 from the germline V gene are GTSNPN and SVGIG (reference sequence). CDR3 length: 15 residues. Deletions cut 5 bases from V and 1 base from J, with 14 bases between. In nucleotides, the CDR3 is TGTGCCTGGCGCAAGACTAGTTTGAACACCGGGGAGCTGTTTTTT. As protein: CAWRKTSLNTGELFF.

The chain employs TRBV3-1 (or the pseudogene TRBV3-2) and TRBJ2-2, with D possibly being TRBD1 (6 bases). CDR1 LGHDT and CDR2 YNNKEL come from the germline V gene (reference sequence). The V and J ends lost 9 bases and 7 bases respectively, with 9 bases between them. CDR3 size: 11 residues. The CDR3 here is CASRGIGELFF. CDR3 bases: TGTGCCAGTAGGGGGATCGGGGAGCTGTTTTTT.

V is TRBV10-3 and J is TRBJ1-1, with D perhaps matching TRBD1 (5 bases). Germline V gene sequence: CDR1 ENHRY, CDR2 SYGVKD. Trimming took 7 bases from V and 0 from J, leaving 12 bases between them. CDR3 length: 14 amino acids. The CDR3 protein is CAIKSGHLNTEAFF. The DNA of the CDR3 is TGTGCCATCAAATCAGGACACTTGAACACTGAAGCTTTCTTT.

On this clone itself: Other DNA sequences in the sample encode the same CDR3. The V call is TRBV30, the J call TRBJ1-5, with D unresolved. V was cut by 0 bases and J by 2 bases, with 5 bases left in between. This CDR3 comprises 13 residues. CDR1 and CDR2 (germline): GTSNPN, SVGIG (reference sequence). The CDR3 reads CAWSVSGNQPQHF. The CDR3 region has the DNA TGTGCCTGGAGTGTATCTGGCAATCAGCCCCAGCATTTT.

This clone was observed a handful of times. The chain recombines TRBV6-5 with TRBJ2-7, with TRBD2 identical over 7 bases. After removal of 2 bases from V and 4 bases from J, the junction contained 8 bases not matched to a gene. The germline gives CDR1 MNHEY, CDR2 SVGAGI. The CDR3 sequence is 15 residues long. CDR3 region: CASSYRWEGGYEQYF. The DNA for the CDR3 is TGTGCCAGCAGTTACAGGTGGGAGGGCGGGTACGAGCAGTACTTC.

This chain links TRBV10-3 with TRBJ2-7; the match to TRBD1 covers 8 bases. V dropped 11 bases and J dropped 5; count of bases not matched to a gene: 11. Germline lookup yields CDR1 ENHRY and CDR2 SYGVKD. There are 13 residues in the CDR3. The CDR3 loop reads CASADRALNEQYF. Here the CDR3 DNA reads TGTGCCTCCGCGGACAGGGCTCTGAACGAGCAGTACTTC.

V gene TRBV7-2 combines with J gene TRBJ2-1, with 8 nucleotides matching TRBD2. V lost 1 base to trimming and J lost 5 bases; unmatched junction nucleotides: 10. This CDR3 comprises 17 residues. Germline lookup yields CDR1 SGHTA and CDR2 FQGNSA. The CDR3 reads CASSLGPRLAGHNEQFF. In nucleotides, the CDR3 is TGTGCCAGCAGCTTAGGTCCGCGGCTAGCGGGCCACAATGAGCAGTTCTTC.

The J gene is TRBJ2-5, the V gene TRBV10-3; 11 bases line up with TRBD1. The germline CDR1 and CDR2 sequences are ENHRY and SYGVKD. V shed 6 bases and J 4 bases; nucleotides not matched to a gene: 7. This CDR3 has 15 residues. This CDR3 reads CAIRGGQGGRETQYF. CDR3 coding DNA: TGTGCCATCAGGGGGGGACAGGGGGGTCGAGAGACCCAGTACTTC.

V gene TRBV6-2 or TRBV6-3 combines with J gene TRBJ2-4; perhaps TRBD2 as D (6 bases). Trimming shortened V by 4 bases and J by 9 bases, and 13 bases separated the two germline ends. The CDR3 runs to 13 residues. Germline CDR1 MNHEY, CDR2 SVGEGT. CDR3 sequence: CASSSPPGGIQYF. The CDR3 coding sequence is TGTGCCAGCAGTTCCCCCCCCGGGGGCATTCAGTACTTC.